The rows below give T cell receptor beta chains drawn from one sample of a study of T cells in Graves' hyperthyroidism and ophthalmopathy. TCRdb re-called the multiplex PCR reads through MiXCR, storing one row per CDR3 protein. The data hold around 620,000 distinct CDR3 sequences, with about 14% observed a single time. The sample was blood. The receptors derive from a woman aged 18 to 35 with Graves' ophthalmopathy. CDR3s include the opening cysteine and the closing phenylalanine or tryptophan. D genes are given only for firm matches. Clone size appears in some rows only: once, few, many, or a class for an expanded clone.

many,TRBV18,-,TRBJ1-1,TGTGCCACCTCGGCCGCGGGATCGCTGAACACTGAAGCTTTCTTT,CATSAAGSLNTEAFF
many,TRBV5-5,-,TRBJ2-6,TGTGCCAGCAGCTTGGCTGCGGTCAACTCTGGGGCCAACGTCCTGACTTTC,CASSLAAVNSGANVLTF
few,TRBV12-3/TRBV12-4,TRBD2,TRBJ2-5,TGTGCCAGCAGTTCCCTCGGGACTAGCGGTGAGACCCAGTACTTC,CASSSLGTSGETQYF
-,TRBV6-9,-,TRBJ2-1,TGTGCCAGCAGTTCACCGGGACGGTCCTACAATGAGCAGTTCTTC,CASSSPGRSYNEQFF
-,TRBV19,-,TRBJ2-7,TGTGCCAGTAGTATGGGCGCGCCCTACAATGAGCAGTACTTC,CASSMGAPYNEQYF
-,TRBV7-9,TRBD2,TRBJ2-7,TGTGCCAGCAGCTTAGCAGACTGGACTAGCGGGAGTTACAGTGAGCAGTACTTC,CASSLADWTSGSYSEQYF
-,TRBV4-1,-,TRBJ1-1,TGCGCCAGCAGCCAATCTGAAGACCTCGAGGCTTTCTTT,CASSQSEDLEAFF
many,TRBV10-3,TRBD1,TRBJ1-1,TGTGCCATCAGTGAGGTTGGACAGGGGGGCAGTGAAGCTTTCTTT,CAISEVGQGGSEAFF
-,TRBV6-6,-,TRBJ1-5,TGTGCCAGCAGTTACCTGCCCGGTCAGAGCAATCAGCCCCAGCATTTT,CASSYLPGQSNQPQHF
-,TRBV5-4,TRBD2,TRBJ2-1,TGTGCCAGCAGCTTTTATGCACTAGCGGAGCACTTTAGCGGGAACAATGAGCAGTTCTTC,CASSFYALAEHFSGNNEQFF
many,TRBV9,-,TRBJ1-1,TGTGCCAGCAGCGCATTCCCCGGGGGGTACACTGAAGCTTTCTTT,CASSAFPGGYTEAFF
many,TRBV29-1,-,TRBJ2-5,TGCAGCGTTGATGGGACCCCAACCCAGTACTTC,CSVDGTPTQYF
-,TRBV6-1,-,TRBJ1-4,TGTGCCAGCAGTGAAAGTCCCGGGAGGACGGAAAAACTGTTTTTT,CASSESPGRTEKLFF
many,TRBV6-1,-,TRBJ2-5,TGTGCCAGCGTGGGGCAGGGGTCAGAGACCCAGTACTTC,CASVGQGSETQYF
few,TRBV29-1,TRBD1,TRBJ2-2,TGCAGCGTTAGACAGGGGGCGGGTTTCCGCACCGGGGAGCTGTTTTTT,CSVRQGAGFRTGELFF
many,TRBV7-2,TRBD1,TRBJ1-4,TGTGCCAGCAGCTTGACTACAGGGGGCAGGGGGGAAAAACTGTTTTTT,CASSLTTGGRGEKLFF
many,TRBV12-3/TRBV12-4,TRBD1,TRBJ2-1,TGTGCCAGCAGTCCTGCTGGACAGGCCCACAATGAGCAGTTCTTC,CASSPAGQAHNEQFF
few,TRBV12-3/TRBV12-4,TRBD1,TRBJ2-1,TGTGCCAGCAGTTCTACTTATCTGGGACAGGGATCCTACAATGAGCAGTTCTTC,CASSSTYLGQGSYNEQFF
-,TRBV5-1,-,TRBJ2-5,TGCGCCAGCAGCGGGCTTGGGGGCCTAGAGACCCAGTACTTC,CASSGLGGLETQYF
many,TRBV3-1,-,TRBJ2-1,TGTGCCAGCAGCCCCCTTTCTAGGTACTCCTACAATGAGCAGTTCTTC,CASSPLSRYSYNEQFF
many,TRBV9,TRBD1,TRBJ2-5,TGTGCCAGCAGCGTAGGCCGACAGGGAGAGACCCAGTACTTC,CASSVGRQGETQYF
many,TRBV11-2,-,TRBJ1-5,TGTGCCAGCAGCTTAGTACAGGGAGGCAATCAGCCCCAGCATTTT,CASSLVQGGNQPQHF
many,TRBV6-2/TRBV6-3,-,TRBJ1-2,TGTGCCAGCAGTTACTCGGCCGACAGCAACTATGGCTACACCTTC,CASSYSADSNYGYTF
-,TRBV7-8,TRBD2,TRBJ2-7,TGTGCCAGCAGCCTACTAGCGGGAGGCGTGAGAGAGCAGTACTTC,CASSLLAGGVREQYF
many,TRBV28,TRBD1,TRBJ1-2,TGTGCCAGCAGTGGGGAGACAGGGCTCTATGGCTACACCTTC,CASSGETGLYGYTF
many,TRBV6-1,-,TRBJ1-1,TGTGCCAGCAGTGAACTTGAAGCTTTCTTT,CASSELEAFF
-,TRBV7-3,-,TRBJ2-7,TGTGCCAGCAGCCCTACGGAGGGCCCCTACGAGCAGTACTTC,CASSPTEGPYEQYF
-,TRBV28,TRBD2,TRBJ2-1,TGTGCCAGCAGCTACCGAAGTTTTCGGTCGGGGGGTCATGGGCAGTTCTTC,CASSYRSFRSGGHGQFF
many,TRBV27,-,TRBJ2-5,TGTGCCAGCAGTTCCTCATGGCTTTGGCGTCTACAAGAGACCCAGTACTTC,CASSSSWLWRLQETQYF
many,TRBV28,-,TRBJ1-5,TGTGCCAGCAGGGGAAGGAGCAATCAGCCCCAGCATTTT,CASRGRSNQPQHF
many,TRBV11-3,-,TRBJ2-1,TGTGCCAGCAGCTTAGTAGGGGGCTTGGGAGCGGGAGTGTACAATGAGCAGTTCTTC,CASSLVGGLGAGVYNEQFF
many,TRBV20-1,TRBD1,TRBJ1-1,TGCAGTGCTGGAGACAGGGGGATGAGGAACACTGAAGCTTTCTTT,CSAGDRGMRNTEAFF
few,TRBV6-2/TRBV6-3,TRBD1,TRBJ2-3,TGTGCCAGCCGGGACAGTAGCTTTCACACAGATACGCAGTATTTT,CASRDSSFHTDTQYF
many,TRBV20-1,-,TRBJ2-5,TGCAGTGCTAGTTCACAGCAAGAGACCCAGTACTTC,CSASSQQETQYF
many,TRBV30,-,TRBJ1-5,TGTGCCTGGAGCCCGGGGCGGGGGTATCAGCCCCAGCATTTT,CAWSPGRGYQPQHF
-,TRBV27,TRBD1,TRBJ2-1,TGTGCCAGCAGTCTAACGACAGGGGCTAATGAGCAGTTCTTC,CASSLTTGANEQFF
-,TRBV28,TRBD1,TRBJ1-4,TGTGCCAGCAGTTTGGGGGGACAGGGGGGAGAAGAAAAACTGTTTTTT,CASSLGGQGGEEKLFF
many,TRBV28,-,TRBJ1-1,TGTGCCCACAACTCGGAATTTGGTGGCCTGGGAACTCGGGCTTTCTTT,CAHNSEFGGLGTRAFF
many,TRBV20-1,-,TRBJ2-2,TGCAGTGCTAGATTGTCGAACACCGGGGAGCTGTTTTTT,CSARLSNTGELFF
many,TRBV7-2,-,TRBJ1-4,TGTGCCAGCAGCTTTGGGACAGAAAAACTGTTTTTT,CASSFGTEKLFF
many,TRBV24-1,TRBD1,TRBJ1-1,TGTGCCACCAGTGATTTGCCAGGGGGTGAAGCTTTCTTT,CATSDLPGGEAFF
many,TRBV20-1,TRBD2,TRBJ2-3,TGCAGTGCTAGACGGGACTACGCGGTCACAGATACGCAGTATTTT,CSARRDYAVTDTQYF
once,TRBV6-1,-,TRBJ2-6,TGTGCCAGCAGGCGGTCTGGGGCCAACGTCCTGGCTTTC,CASRRSGANVLAF
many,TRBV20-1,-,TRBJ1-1,TGCACCGGGGGACATAAGGTAACTGAAGCTTTCTTT,CTGGHKVTEAFF
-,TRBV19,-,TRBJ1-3,TGTGCCAGTAGTATTAATTCGATAGGGAACGGAAACACCATATATTTT,CASSINSIGNGNTIYF
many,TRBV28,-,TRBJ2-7,TGTGCCAGCGTCCCTGTGACTACCCCGCTAAGAGAGCAGTACTTC,CASVPVTTPLREQYF
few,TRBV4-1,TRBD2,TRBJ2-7,TGCGCCAGCAGCCCCACCGGGACTAGCGCCCGAGAGCAGTACTTC,CASSPTGTSAREQYF
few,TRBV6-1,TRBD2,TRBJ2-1,TGTGCCAGCAGTCCCCCGGGAGGTCGCAATGAGCAGTTCTTC,CASSPPGGRNEQFF